The present TCR beta chain was sequenced within a study of human T cells and chemical hapten exposure listed by TCRdb under 2021. General notes on the study: For sensitization, 2% DPC in acetone was applied to a 2 cm by 2 cm area of upper inner arm skin. This study followed changes in the peripheral blood TCR repertoire in vivo during primary and secondary sensitization of alopecia patients to the hapten diphenylcyclopropenone (DPC). Blood was sampled from patients pre-sensitization (week 0) and at 2, 6 and about 24 weeks after DPC sensitization. For TCR sequencing, blood came from 25 to 35 alopecia patients at anywhere from one to four time points (pre-sensitization, 2, 6 and 24 weeks). Weekly therapeutic DPC doses were additionally applied to the scalp of patients throughout the approximately 25-week study period. Patch tests used Finn chambers with 0.01% DPC on the upper back, scored after 6 days by International Contact Dermatitis Research Group standards. Libraries were pooled for sequencing, and per-sample TCR yields varied mainly because of small differences in library volumes within the pool. The patient cohort, mostly female, included alopecia areata with under or over 50% scalp involvement, alopecia totalis and alopecia universalis. Study-level results and caveats: DPC sensitization did not change the number of TCRs with a frequency above 1 in 1000, and there was no evidence of changes in global repertoire structure. After repeated subsampling, changes were observed in the strength of the expansion versus patch-test correlation and in the threshold at which the correlation became significant. Because every patient had alopecia, a presumed autoimmune disease, the patients' immune response might differ from that of healthy individuals. Expanded TCRs formed significantly more large CDR3 similarity clusters than pre-sensitization or healthy control sets, consistent with antigen-driven responses. Patch test score correlated positively with the number of PT1 expanded TCRs, reaching significance at thresholds 8, 16 and 32 but not at 4.

In its sample, this clonotype was seen many times. Its antigen remains unidentified. No much larger clone is present one base from it, and per-base qualities are unavailable. Interpreted using the paper, the time point label stands for: patch test 2, 6 weeks after DPC sensitization. What this sample's treatment or condition label stands for: therapeutic diphenylcyclopropenone sensitization with weekly scalp DPC. Blood at each patch-test visit was drawn before the patch test was applied. To be eligible, patients had to be aged 18 to 70, diagnosed with alopecia and judged suitable for DPC therapy, while pregnant patients were excluded. Total RNA was isolated from unfractionated whole blood collected in Tempus Blood RNA tubes. Library preparation used RACE. For sequencing, a NextSeq 500 was employed. During library preparation, unique molecular identifiers were attached to individual cDNA molecules so that TCRs could be counted quantitatively and reproducibly. Each blood RNA sample was used to sequence both TCR alpha and TCR beta chains. In the original analysis: Samples had a median of roughly 98,000 TCRs, with a range from 23,224 to 690,600. V, J and CDR3 annotation of the TCR reads was carried out using the Decombinator software suite. To make PS versus PT1 abundance plots, every sample was subsampled to the same number of TCRs (28,000). TCRs were defined as expanded if absent before sensitization and observed at least eight times at the 2-week time point. Using fastp at Q25 and MiXCR, TCRdb reprocessed the public reads and kept productive beta chains. Rows matching on CDR3 protein sequence are summarized as one entry with the most common DNA and genes. It is TCRdb's table, rather than the study itself, that gives the V and J calls and clone size. The sample table holds about 400,000 distinct CDR3 sequences, of which over 6% were seen once. About 6% of the sample is in the top ten clones.

The CDR3 goes from the cysteine to the phenylalanine over 18 residues. Just the 54-base CDR3 DNA is kept, in frame starting at base 1. V is cut back by 5 bases and J by 8 bases, with 21 bases in the junction unmatched. The V and J genes are TRBV12-3 or TRBV12-4 and TRBJ1-1, with 9 middle bases fitting TRBD1. This receptor was identified in a woman aged 18-29 years with alopecia areata. Some clones in this sample may be carry-over from other donors' samples. The material was whole blood, obtained in connection with sensitization to the hapten diphenylcyclopropenone (DPC). Read as DNA, the sequence is TGTGCCAGCAGTCCACAGGGGGCGGGGACCCTGGGTCGTGGGGAAGCTTTCTTT. Translated, it reads CASSPQGAGTLGRGEAFF.